This paragraph covers one T cell receptor (beta chain) sequence. The data were taken from a study of blood T cells in healthy people across ages. Then a second PCR, running about 6 to 11 cycles, was carried out with a sample-barcoded 5' primer and a J-beta primer mix. Using its own MiXCR run on the 5' RACE reads, TCRdb lists one record per CDR3 protein. The table lists 890,000 or so distinct CDR3 sequences, 55% to 65% of them singletons. Germline V gene sequence: CDR1 SQVTM, CDR2 ANQGSEA. Trimming pared 7 bases from V and 4 bases from J, leaving 13 bases between. There are 13 residues in the CDR3. The rearrangement joins TRBV29-1 to TRBJ2-2; no clear D gene. This clonotype originated in a man aged 30 to 45 in good health. Sequencing was done on a sample of blood. The CDR3 loop reads CSAGQSATGELFF. In nucleotides, the CDR3 is TGCAGCGCGGGCCAATCGGCCACCGGGGAGCTGTTTTTT.